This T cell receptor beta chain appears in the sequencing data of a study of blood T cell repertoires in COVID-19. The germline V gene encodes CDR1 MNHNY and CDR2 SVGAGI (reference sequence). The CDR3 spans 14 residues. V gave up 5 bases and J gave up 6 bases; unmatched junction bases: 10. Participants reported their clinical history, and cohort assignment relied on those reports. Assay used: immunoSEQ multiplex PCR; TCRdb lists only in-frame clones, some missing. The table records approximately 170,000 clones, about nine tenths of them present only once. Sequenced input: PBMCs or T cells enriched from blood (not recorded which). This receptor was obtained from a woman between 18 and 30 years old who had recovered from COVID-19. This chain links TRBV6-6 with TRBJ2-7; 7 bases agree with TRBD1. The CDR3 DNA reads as TGTGCCAGCAGTCCCCAGGACAGGTCTAGCGAGCAGTACTTC. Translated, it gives CASSPQDRSSEQYF.